These 6 T cell receptor beta chains were sequenced from one sample in a study of shared clonotypes between healthy human individuals. The repertoire was sequenced with immunoSEQ multiplex PCR; TCRdb's copy has only in-frame clones and lacks some. The sample shows roughly 2.1 million clones, 93% of them seen only once. Naive CD8 populations comprised CD45RO-negative cells positively selected for CCR7, excluding terminally differentiated effector memory CD45RA+ cells. The sequencing sample was made of naive CD8+ T cells from PBMCs. All receptors come from a man between 18 and 35 years old in good health. Some clones in this sample may be carry-over from other donors' samples.

V and J are TRBV14 and TRBJ1-4; 7 positions match TRBD1. CDR3 length equals 15 residues. In germline, CDR1 is SGHDN, CDR2 FVKESK. The V segment lost 1 base and the J segment 5 bases; nucleotides outside the gene matches: 4. CDR3: CASSQGSGGNEKLFF. Here the CDR3 DNA reads TGTGCCAGCAGCCAAGGTTCAGGGGGGAATGAAAAACTGTTTTTT.

This clone was counted a single time. This sequence joins TRBV7-9 and TRBJ2-7; 13 bases map to TRBD2. CDR3 length: 13 amino acids. Germline loops: CDR1 SEHNR, CDR2 FQNEAQ (reference sequence). The ends lost 4 bases at V and 12 bases at J; junction bases unmatched: 6. CDR3 DNA sequence: TGTGCCAGCAGCTCGGGACTAGCGGGATTGCCGTACTTC. Residues: CASSSGLAGLPYF.

With respect to this clone: Other DNA variants within this sample encode the same CDR3. CDR3 residues: CASSPTNYGYTF. CDR3 nucleotide sequence: TGTGCCAGCAGCCCTACCAACTATGGCTACACCTTC. The gene calls are TRBV7-9 and TRBJ1-2; D is unclear. Deletions cut 5 bases from V and 2 bases from J, with 6 bases between. Germline CDR1 SEHNR, CDR2 FQNEAQ (reference sequence). The CDR3 spans 12 residues. The variable domain in full, completed from reference TRBV7-9 and TRBJ1-2, reads DTGVSQNPRHKITKRGQNVTFRCDPISEHNRLYWYRQTLGQGPEFLTYFQNEAQLEKSRLLSDRFSAERPKGSFSTLEIQRTEQGDSAMYLCASSPTNYGYTFGSGTRLTVV.

This clone appeared once. V usage is TRBV30 and J usage is TRBJ1-2; 8 nucleotides agree with TRBD1. CDR1 and CDR2 from the germline V gene are GTSNPN and SVGIG (reference sequence). V shed 3 bases, J shed 0 bases, and the junction held 15 bases outside the gene matches. CDR3 length equals 18 residues. The CDR3 bases are TGTGCCTGGAGGGACAGACAGGGGCCTCGATTTCCTAACTATGGCTACACCTTC. This codes for CAWRDRQGPRFPNYGYTF.

The V and J genes are TRBV7-2 and TRBJ1-1; maybe TRBD1 (5 bases). V was clipped by 5 bases and J by 0 bases, with 13 bases between them. The CDR3 is 15 amino acids. The germline gives CDR1 SGHTA, CDR2 FQGNSA. The CDR3 nucleotides read TGTGCCAGCAGCCTACCTGCAGGGATGAACACTGAAGCTTTCTTT. This translates into CASSLPAGMNTEAFF. The full variable domain, with the rest looked up from reference TRBV7-2 and TRBJ1-1, is GAGVSQSPSNKVTEKGKDVELRCDPISGHTALYWYRQSLGQGLEFLIYFQGNSAPDKSGLPSDRFSAERTGGSVSTLTIQRTQQEDSAVYLCASSLPAGMNTEAFFGQGTRLTVV.

The CDR3 loop reads CASSLSGRSSYNEQFF. CDR3 sequence (DNA): TGTGCCAGCAGCTTATCCGGCAGGAGCTCCTACAATGAGCAGTTCTTC. The gene calls are TRBV11-3 and TRBJ2-1; D is ambiguous. CDR3 length: 16 residues. CDR1 and CDR2 from the germline V gene are SGHNT and YENEEA. V shed 2 bases and J shed 0 bases, with 11 bases lying between them.